Listed below are T cell receptor beta chains from one sample, sequenced in a study of neurological immune-mediated disorders. TCRdb redid the calling of the 5' RACE reads with MiXCR, one entry per CDR3 protein. The sample records roughly 19,000 distinct CDR3 sequences, roughly 14% being singletons. Sequenced material: PBMCs. Every receptor here comes from a female donor with HTLV-1-associated myelopathy (HAM/TSP). Both conserved end residues are part of each CDR3.

j_call v_call cdr3_aa
TRBJ2-6 TRBV28 CASSFGGANVLTF
TRBJ2-5 TRBV12-3/TRBV12-4 CASSLTYGAVSTQYF
TRBJ2-3 TRBV10-3 CAISERLAPNTQYF
TRBJ2-3 TRBV7-8 CASSDTTGPTDTQYF
TRBJ2-7 TRBV7-9 CASSLAAEEYF
TRBJ2-5 TRBV12-3/TRBV12-4 CASSLTLAVVRETQYF
TRBJ2-7 TRBV28 CASSLLPSSGAPVQYF
TRBJ2-3 TRBV20-1 CSARQGATSLQYF
TRBJ2-5 TRBV5-1 CASSPGLAGSETKYF
TRBJ2-7 TRBV14 CASSQEDSRYEQYF
TRBJ2-5 TRBV4-1 CASSQEGLAGGFQETQYF
TRBJ1-1 TRBV29-1 CSVDSRTEAFF
TRBJ2-4 TRBV20-1 CSASILAEAKNIQYF
TRBJ2-2 TRBV5-1 CASSLEGPGELFF
TRBJ2-7 TRBV7-2 CASSWGGTGRVSEQYF
TRBJ2-5 TRBV20-1 CSCDLGDAWEKGEETQYF
TRBJ2-7 TRBV5-1 CASSFEGWDEQYF
TRBJ1-2 TRBV6-5 CASSSDRSFYGYTF
TRBJ2-1 TRBV20-1 CSAMGSPGAPNEQFF
TRBJ2-3 TRBV7-2 CASSWGTDTQYF
TRBJ2-5 TRBV4-1 CASSQEPGQGIQETQYF
TRBJ2-7 TRBV20-1 CSARDSKSGDFYEQYF
TRBJ1-6 TRBV7-8 CASSAQGGNSPLHF
TRBJ2-1 TRBV20-1 CSATRGPNEQFF
TRBJ2-6 TRBV20-1 CSARGRGSGANVLTF
TRBJ2-3 TRBV24-1 CATQSGVISTDTQYF
TRBJ1-2 TRBV7-2 CASSLGGTGAYGYTF
TRBJ2-3 TRBV5-1 CASSLSFDGATDTQYF
TRBJ2-3 TRBV20-1 CSASRGVSTDTQYF
TRBJ2-1 TRBV6-1 CASSDPGKQFF
TRBJ1-1 TRBV7-6 CASSRSRGPNTEAFF
TRBJ2-7 TRBV19 CASSTRLNEQYF
TRBJ2-7 TRBV20-1 CSASSGRDYEQYF
TRBJ2-3 TRBV12-3/TRBV12-4 CASAWPRSGSLIRTQYF
TRBJ2-1 TRBV19 CASSIAGGEIYEQFF
TRBJ2-7 TRBV5-1 CASSRIAGGAYEQYF
TRBJ2-2 TRBV6-5 CASSYSIVTMVGDTGELFF
TRBJ2-5 TRBV2 CASSRDSKETQYF
TRBJ2-1 TRBV7-8 CASSKSTGQPYNEQFF
TRBJ2-1 TRBV12-5 CASGPRDSYNEQFF
TRBJ1-6 TRBV25-1 CASKTSGGTHVPLHF
TRBJ2-7 TRBV5-6 CASSLIRDRFVYEQYF
TRBJ2-6 TRBV5-5 CASSLLGGGGANVLTF
TRBJ2-5 TRBV20-1 CSAPRGEETQYF
TRBJ2-5 TRBV5-1 CASSLVGSGETQYF
TRBJ2-3 TRBV6-1 CASDTLASDTQYF
TRBJ2-1 TRBV7-8 CASSQGRGEQFF
TRBJ2-1 TRBV5-1 CASSLAPTTSAIEQFF
TRBJ2-3 TRBV5-1 CASSLGTSGGTDTQYF